This T cell receptor (beta chain) came from a study of CD8+ T cells in alopecia areata. Extracted from the samples, RNA was reverse transcribed into cDNA to serve as the sequencing template. Profiled with immunoSEQ multiplex PCR; TCRdb holds only in-frame clones, not every one. The table shows about 120,000 clones, with 53% occurring only once. The V gene's germline CDR1 is LNHDA and CDR2 SQIVND (reference sequence). V was pared by 10 bases and J by 4 bases, with 8 bases of the junction left unmatched. The CDR3 sequence is 15 residues long. As for treatment: oral pan-JAK inhibitor, 5-10 mg twice daily.

This sequence was found in a human donor with alopecia areata. Source: CD4+ T cells sorted from blood, taken at week 4, from a patient treated with tofacitinib. The chain joins TRBV19 to TRBJ2-6; 9 bases are shared with TRBD1. The chain's CDR3 is CATRDRESGANVLTF. The CDR3 DNA is TGTGCCACACGGGACAGGGAGTCCGGGGCCAACGTCCTGACTTTC. Full variable domain (remainder filled in from reference TRBV19 and TRBJ2-6): DGGITQSPKYLFRKEGQNVTLSCEQNLNHDAMYWYRQDPGQGLRLIYYSQIVNDFQKGDIAEGYSVSREKKESFPLTVTSAQKNPTAFYLCATRDRESGANVLTFGAGSRLTVL.